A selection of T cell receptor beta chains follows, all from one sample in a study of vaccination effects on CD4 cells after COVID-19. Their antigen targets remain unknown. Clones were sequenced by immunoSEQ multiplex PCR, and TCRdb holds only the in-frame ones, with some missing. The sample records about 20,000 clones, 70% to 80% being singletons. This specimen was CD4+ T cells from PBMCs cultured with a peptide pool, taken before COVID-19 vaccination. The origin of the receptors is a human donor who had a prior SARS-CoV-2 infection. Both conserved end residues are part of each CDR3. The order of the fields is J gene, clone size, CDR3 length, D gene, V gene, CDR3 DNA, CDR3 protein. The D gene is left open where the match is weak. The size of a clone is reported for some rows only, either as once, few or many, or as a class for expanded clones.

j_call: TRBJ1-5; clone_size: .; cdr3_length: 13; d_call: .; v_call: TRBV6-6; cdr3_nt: TGTGCCAGCTCCGTCTTGACAAGTGGGCCCCAGCATTTT; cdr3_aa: CASSVLTSGPQHF
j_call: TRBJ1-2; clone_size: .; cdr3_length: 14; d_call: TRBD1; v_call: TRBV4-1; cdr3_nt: TGCGCCAGCAGTCCGGGACAGGGGCGCTATGGCTACACCTTC; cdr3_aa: CASSPGQGRYGYTF
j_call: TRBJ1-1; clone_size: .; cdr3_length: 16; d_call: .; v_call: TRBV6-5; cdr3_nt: TGTGCCAGCAGTTACCTATTCGGGGGCAGGGGCACTGAAGCTTTCTTT; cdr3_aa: CASSYLFGGRGTEAFF
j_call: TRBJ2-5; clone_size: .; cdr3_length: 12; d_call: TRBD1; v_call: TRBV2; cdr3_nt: TGTGCCGGCCAGGGGGCTGGGGAGACCCAGTACTTC; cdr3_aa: CAGQGAGETQYF
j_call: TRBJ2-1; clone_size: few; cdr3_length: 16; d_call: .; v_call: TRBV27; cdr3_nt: TGTGCCAGCAGTCCACAGATTATGAGCTCCTACAATGAGCAGTTCTTC; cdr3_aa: CASSPQIMSSYNEQFF
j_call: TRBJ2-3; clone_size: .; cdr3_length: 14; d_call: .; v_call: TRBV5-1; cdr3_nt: TGCGCCAGCGCAATAGTCATTAGCACAGATACGCAGTATTTT; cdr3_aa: CASAIVISTDTQYF
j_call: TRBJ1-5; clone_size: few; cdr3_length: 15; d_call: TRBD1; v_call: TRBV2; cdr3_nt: TGTGCCAGCAAGTGGGACAGGGTGGGTAATCAGCCCCAGCATTTT; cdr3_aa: CASKWDRVGNQPQHF
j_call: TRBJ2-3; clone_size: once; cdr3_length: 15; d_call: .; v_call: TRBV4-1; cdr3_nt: TGCGCCAGCAGCCCCCCCGGTCGAAGCACAGATACGCAGTATTTT; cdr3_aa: CASSPPGRSTDTQYF
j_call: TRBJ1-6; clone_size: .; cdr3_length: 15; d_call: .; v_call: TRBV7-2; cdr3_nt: TGTGCCAGCAGCCCCTGGACAGAATATAATTCACCCCTCCACTTT; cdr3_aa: CASSPWTEYNSPLHF
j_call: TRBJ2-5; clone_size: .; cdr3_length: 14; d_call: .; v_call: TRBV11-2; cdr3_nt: TGTGCCAGCAGCTTATCTCGGTACCAAGAGACCCAGTACTTC; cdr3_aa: CASSLSRYQETQYF
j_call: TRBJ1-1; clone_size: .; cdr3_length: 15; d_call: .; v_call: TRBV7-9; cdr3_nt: TGTGCCAGCAGCTTAGCGGGGGGTATGGACACTGAAGCTTTCTTT; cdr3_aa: CASSLAGGMDTEAFF
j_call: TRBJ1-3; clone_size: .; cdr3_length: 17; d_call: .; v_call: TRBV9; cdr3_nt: TGTGCCAGCAGCGTAGCGCCGACGGCGTACTCTGGAAACACCATATATTTT; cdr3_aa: CASSVAPTAYSGNTIYF
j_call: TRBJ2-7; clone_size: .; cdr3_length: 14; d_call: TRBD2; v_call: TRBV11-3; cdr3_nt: TGTGCCAGCAGCCAAGCGGGAGCCACCTACGAGCAGTACTTC; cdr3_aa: CASSQAGATYEQYF
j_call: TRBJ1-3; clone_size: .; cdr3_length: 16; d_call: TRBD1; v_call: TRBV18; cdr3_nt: TGTGCCAGCTCACTGGGACAGGTTAACTCTGGAAACACCATATATTTT; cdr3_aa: CASSLGQVNSGNTIYF
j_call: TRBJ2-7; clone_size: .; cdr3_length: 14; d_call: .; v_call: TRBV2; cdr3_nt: TGTGCCAGCAGTGACCCAAGGGAGGTATCCGAGCAGTACTTC; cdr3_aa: CASSDPREVSEQYF
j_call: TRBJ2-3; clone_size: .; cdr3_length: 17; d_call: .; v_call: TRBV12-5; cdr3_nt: TGTGCTAGTGGTTTGTTGACAAGTCCCGTCAGTCCAGATACGCAGTATTTT; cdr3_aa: CASGLLTSPVSPDTQYF
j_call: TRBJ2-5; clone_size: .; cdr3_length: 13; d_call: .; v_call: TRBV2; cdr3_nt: TGTGCCAGCACGACCGGCACGGGGGAGACCCAGTACTTC; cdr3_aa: CASTTGTGETQYF
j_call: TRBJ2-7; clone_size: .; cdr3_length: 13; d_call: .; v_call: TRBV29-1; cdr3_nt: TGCAGCGTTGTTGTACAGGTATCCTACGAGCAGTACTTC; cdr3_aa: CSVVVQVSYEQYF
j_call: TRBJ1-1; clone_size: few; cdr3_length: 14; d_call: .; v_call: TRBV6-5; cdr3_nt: TGTGCCAGCAGTTCAATCAGGGGGAACACTGAAGCTTTCTTT; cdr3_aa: CASSSIRGNTEAFF
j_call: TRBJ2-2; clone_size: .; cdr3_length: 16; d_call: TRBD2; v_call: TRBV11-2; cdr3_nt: TGTGCCAGCAGCTTGGGACTAGCGGGGTTCACCGGGGAGCTGTTTTTT; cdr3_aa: CASSLGLAGFTGELFF
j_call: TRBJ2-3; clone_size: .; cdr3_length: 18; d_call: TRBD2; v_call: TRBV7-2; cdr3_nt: TGTGCCAGCAGCTTATTGAATCCTAGCGGGGGGGCCTTAGATACGCAGTATTTT; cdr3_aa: CASSLLNPSGGALDTQYF
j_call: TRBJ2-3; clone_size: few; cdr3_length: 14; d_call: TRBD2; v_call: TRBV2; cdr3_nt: TGTGCCAGCAGTGGGACTAGTGAGACAGATACGCAGTATTTT; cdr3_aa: CASSGTSETDTQYF
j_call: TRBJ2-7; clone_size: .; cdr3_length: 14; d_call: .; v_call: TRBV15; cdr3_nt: TGTGCCACCAGCAGAGTTAACCCCAGATCCGAGCAGTACTTC; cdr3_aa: CATSRVNPRSEQYF
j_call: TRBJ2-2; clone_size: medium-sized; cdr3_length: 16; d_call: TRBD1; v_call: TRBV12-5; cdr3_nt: TGTGCTAGTGGCCTGGGACAGGGTCAATCCGGCGGGGAGCTGTTTTTT; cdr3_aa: CASGLGQGQSGGELFF
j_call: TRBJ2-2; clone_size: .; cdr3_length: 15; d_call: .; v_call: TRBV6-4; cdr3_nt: TGTGCCAGCAGTGACTCAGATCAGAACACCGGGGAGCTGTTTTTT; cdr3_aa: CASSDSDQNTGELFF
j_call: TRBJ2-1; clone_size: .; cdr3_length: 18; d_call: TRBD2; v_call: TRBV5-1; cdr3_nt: TGCGCCAGCTCCAATATGGGGGATGCTAGCGGGAGCTACAATGAGCAGTTCTTC; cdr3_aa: CASSNMGDASGSYNEQFF